This T cell receptor beta chain came from a study of blood T cell repertoires in COVID-19. Looking at the study overall: Samples taken during acute and convalescent COVID-19 were collected in the United States, Italy and Spain. PBMCs, B-cell-depleted T cells, or T cells provided the cDNA or gDNA that made up the material.

The CDR3 is 15 amino acids. With 5 bases clipped from V and 4 bases from J, the junction kept 7 bases outside the gene matches. CDR1 and CDR2 from the germline V gene are SGHTA and FQGNSA. Source study methods: Reference gene primer amplification gave nucleated cell count estimates. TCRdb's copy holds only in-frame clones and misses some; the assay was immunoSEQ multiplex PCR. V, J and clone size are taken as reported in that table, and D and trimming were inferred from the DNA itself. Of 90,000 to 100,000 clones listed, over 70% are singletons. This clone was seen a handful of times. The sequence came from a woman of 80 years or more with acute or convalescent COVID-19. This chain uses TRBV7-2 with TRBJ1-5; 8 bases are shared with TRBD1. Specimen: peripheral blood. In nucleotides, the CDR3 is TGTGCCAGCAGCGCAACCGGGACAGGAAATCAGCCCCAGCATTTT. It encodes CASSATGTGNQPQHF.